The rows below give T cell receptor beta chains drawn from one sample of a study of shared clonotypes between healthy human individuals. The method was immunoSEQ multiplex PCR; TCRdb's version includes in-frame clones alone and lacks a portion of them. The sample lists a few million clones, approximately 94% occurring once. The sequenced sample was naive CD4+ T cells sorted from blood. The source is a man younger than 35 in good health. CDR3s include the opening cysteine and the closing phenylalanine or tryptophan. A D gene is named only where the DNA matches it firmly. A row's size may be missing; if present it is once, few, many or a size class.

clone_size | j_call | d_call | v_call | cdr3_nt | cdr3_aa
once | TRBJ1-2 | NA | TRBV18 | TGTGCCAGCTCATCGACAGGTCCCTATGGCTACACCTTC | CASSSTGPYGYTF
once | TRBJ2-3 | NA | TRBV6-5 | TGTGCCAGCAGCCGACGGGCAGATACGCAGTATTTT | CASSRRADTQYF
NA | TRBJ2-1 | NA | TRBV9 | TGTGCCAGCAGCGTAGAAGAAGCATACAATGAGCAGTTCTTC | CASSVEEAYNEQFF
NA | TRBJ2-5 | NA | TRBV27 | TGTGCCAGCAGTTTATCTGGGTTCGGGGAGACCCAGTACTTC | CASSLSGFGETQYF
NA | TRBJ2-5 | NA | TRBV7-2 | TGTGCCAGCAGCTTCGGTGGAAAGACCCAGTACTTC | CASSFGGKTQYF
NA | TRBJ2-7 | NA | TRBV4-3 | TGCGCCCCCATGTCGGCGGACAGTAGCGGCGCCGTTGACGAGCAGTACTTC | CAPMSADSSGAVDEQYF
NA | TRBJ1-2 | NA | TRBV6-5 | TGTGCCAGCAGTTACTCTGCGGATTATGGCTACACCTTC | CASSYSADYGYTF
NA | TRBJ2-7 | TRBD2 | TRBV28 | TGTGCCACCACTCGTAGCGGGGGGTCCTACGAGCAGTACTTC | CATTRSGGSYEQYF
NA | TRBJ2-7 | NA | TRBV6-5 | TGTGCCAGCACTTATAACGCCGGGGGTGTCTACGAGCAGTACTTC | CASTYNAGGVYEQYF
NA | TRBJ2-1 | TRBD2 | TRBV9 | TGTGCCAGCAGCTCACTAGCGGGAGGGTCCAATGAGCAGTTCTTC | CASSSLAGGSNEQFF
NA | TRBJ2-2 | TRBD1 | TRBV5-1 | TGCGCCAGCAGCCCGGGACAGACGGCGAACACCGGGGAGCTGTTTTTT | CASSPGQTANTGELFF
NA | TRBJ1-1 | TRBD1 | TRBV30 | TGTGCCTTTCAGGGGGCACCTCTTATGAACACTGAAGCTTTCTTT | CAFQGAPLMNTEAFF
NA | TRBJ2-1 | TRBD1 | TRBV5-1 | TGCGCCAGCAGCTTGGTAGGGGGCCGCTCCTACAATGAGCAGTTCTTC | CASSLVGGRSYNEQFF
once | TRBJ2-4 | NA | TRBV27 | TGTGCCAGCAGTTTACAGGGGACCGCCTTATGGACCAAAAACATTCAGTACTTC | CASSLQGTALWTKNIQYF
NA | TRBJ1-5 | NA | TRBV7-2 | TGTGCCAGCAGCCTAAACCGGGGTTCTAATCAGCCCCAGCATTTT | CASSLNRGSNQPQHF
NA | TRBJ1-6 | TRBD1 | TRBV6-5 | TGTGCCAGCAGTCGACAGGGTCCTAATTCACCCCTCCACTTT | CASSRQGPNSPLHF
NA | TRBJ1-1 | NA | TRBV10-2 | TGCGCCAGCAGTGAAAACATGAACACTGAAGCTTTCTTT | CASSENMNTEAFF
NA | TRBJ1-6 | TRBD1 | TRBV28 | TGTGCCAGCAGTAAATACGGGACAGGGATTCGGAATTCACCCCTCCACTTT | CASSKYGTGIRNSPLHF
NA | TRBJ1-4 | TRBD1 | TRBV14 | TGTGCCAGCAGCCAAAATCCGGGACAGAAATTTTTT | CASSQNPGQKFF
once | TRBJ1-6 | NA | TRBV30 | TGTGCCTGGAGTGAACAGGGCCAGTCACCCCTCCACTTT | CAWSEQGQSPLHF
NA | TRBJ2-5 | TRBD2 | TRBV28 | TGTGCCAGCAGTTTCTTTCCCCCCCCTAGCGGGGGAGGTTTAGAGACCCAGTACTTC | CASSFFPPPSGGGLETQYF
NA | TRBJ2-7 | NA | TRBV19 | TGTGCCAGTAGTCCCCGGGACCCCGGGTTTTTCGAGCAGTACTTC | CASSPRDPGFFEQYF